This is a list of T cell receptor beta chains from one sample in a study of cytotoxic CD8 clonotypes in ibrutinib-treated CLL. Data came from immunoSEQ multiplex PCR; TCRdb stores just in-frame clones and leaves some out. The sample lists about 300,000 clones; about 72% were seen once. The sample here was PBMCs, taken at disease progression, from a patient treated with ibrutinib. Receptor source: a human donor with chronic lymphocytic leukemia. Each CDR3 is given with its conserved first and last residue.

>TRBJ1-3|TRBV29-1
CSVWTSGNTIYF
>TRBJ2-3|TRBV5-1
CASSSGPSTDTQYF
>TRBJ2-2|TRBV9
CASSVVAGPAGELFF
>TRBJ2-5|TRBV6-1
CASIYRGPGETQYF
>TRBJ2-6|TRBV7-9
CASSKDTYSSGANVLTF
>TRBJ1-2|TRBV2
CASRTTGIMIYGYTF
>TRBJ2-7|TRBV10-3
CAISESGVAGENPYEQYF
>TRBJ1-4|TRBV28
CASSSTGAPNEKLFF
>TRBJ2-4|TRBV2
CASTASQPLAKNIQYF
>TRBJ2-7|TRBV4-3
CASSQLGLAAYEQYF
>TRBJ2-5|TRBV7-8
CASILGTQETQYF
>TRBJ1-2|TRBV29-1
CSVVGSGLANYGYTF
>TRBJ1-4|TRBV27
CASSLFGTGAEKLFF
>TRBJ2-7|TRBV15
CATSRGGLAGLISYEQYF
>TRBJ1-2|TRBV28
CASSLWFKRGRGYTF
>TRBJ2-1|TRBV10-3
CATGGGADNEQFF
>TRBJ2-7|TRBV4-1
CASSQPGQGVYEQYF
>TRBJ1-5|TRBV6-1
CASSEKGWANQPQHF
>TRBJ1-2|TRBV6-1
CASSSERFHVGYTF
>TRBJ2-5|TRBV5-1
CASSLFWTSGSRQETQYF
>TRBJ2-7|TRBV7-6
CASSLEAELAVYEQYF
>TRBJ2-3|TRBV11-2
CASRPFFPDTQYF
>TRBJ1-2|TRBV4-3
CASSQDVLAGPTNYGYTF
>TRBJ1-6|TRBV27
CASRIGTTAPLHF
>TRBJ2-5|TRBV4-2
CASSPEPAAIGTQYF
>TRBJ2-2|TRBV28
CASSSPAGGGELFF
>TRBJ2-1|TRBV6-1
CASRLAGGTYNEQFF
>TRBJ2-2|TRBV5-5
CASSVNLGGTGELFF
>TRBJ2-7|TRBV28
CASSFGPISYEQYF
>TRBJ2-7|TRBV29-1
CSVEGRGERNLYEQYF
>TRBJ2-2|TRBV7-2
CASSLQGALAGELFF
>TRBJ1-2|TRBV7-9
CASSPGQINGYTF
>TRBJ2-1|TRBV18
CASSPQGFNFNEQFF
>TRBJ2-7|TRBV29-1
CSVVGGYEQYF
>TRBJ2-3|TRBV18
CASSPRRLAGSTDTQYF
>TRBJ1-3|TRBV7-9
CASSFVRNLPGNTIYF
>TRBJ1-6|TRBV25-1
CASSGTGYNSPLHF
>TRBJ2-5|TRBV15
CATSSRTVVQETQYF
>TRBJ2-7|TRBV7-9
CASSLSFTAEYF
>TRBJ2-5|TRBV29-1
CSAAGTGGETQYF
>TRBJ2-7|TRBV19
CASSIDPPTGTPRKGVYEQYF
>TRBJ2-2|TRBV7-6
CASSPRQGRPGELFF
>TRBJ1-1|TRBV2
CASSETGAEAFF
>TRBJ1-4|TRBV5-4
CASSLGGKLFF
>TRBJ2-7|TRBV5-4
CASSPWGRGAYEQYF
>TRBJ2-3|TRBV7-6
CASSLDPASGRFTDTQYF
>TRBJ1-5|TRBV2
CASSPRTLYSNQPQHF
>TRBJ2-5|TRBV21-1
CASNNHGTGHPETQYF
>TRBJ2-7|TRBV7-6
CASSLAGGAYEQYF
>TRBJ2-5|TRBV7-8
CASSPPRMEETQYF
>TRBJ2-2|TRBV5-4
CASSLVWGRGTGELFF
>TRBJ1-2|TRBV4-2
CASRPPGTGPYGYTF
>TRBJ2-3|TRBV7-9
CASTQLTSDTQYF
>TRBJ1-2|TRBV9
CASSGGQGASYGYTF
>TRBJ1-5|TRBV27
CASSLSGVANQPQHF
>TRBJ2-2|TRBV10-3
CATHRDRVNTGELFF